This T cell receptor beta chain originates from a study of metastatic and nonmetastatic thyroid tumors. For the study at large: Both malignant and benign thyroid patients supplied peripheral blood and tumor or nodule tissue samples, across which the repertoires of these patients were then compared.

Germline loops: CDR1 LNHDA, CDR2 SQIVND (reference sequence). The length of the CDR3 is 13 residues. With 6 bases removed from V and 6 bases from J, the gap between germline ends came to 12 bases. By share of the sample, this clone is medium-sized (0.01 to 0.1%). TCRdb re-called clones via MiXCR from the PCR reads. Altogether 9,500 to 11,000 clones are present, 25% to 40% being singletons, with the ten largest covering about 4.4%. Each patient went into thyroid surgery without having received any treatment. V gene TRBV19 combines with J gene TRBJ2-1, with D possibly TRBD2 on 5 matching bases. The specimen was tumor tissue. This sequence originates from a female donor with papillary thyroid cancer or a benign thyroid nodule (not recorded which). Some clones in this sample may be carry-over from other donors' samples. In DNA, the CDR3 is TGTGCCAGTAGCACTAGTTTCAGCAATGAGCAGTTCTTC. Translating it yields CASSTSFSNEQFF.